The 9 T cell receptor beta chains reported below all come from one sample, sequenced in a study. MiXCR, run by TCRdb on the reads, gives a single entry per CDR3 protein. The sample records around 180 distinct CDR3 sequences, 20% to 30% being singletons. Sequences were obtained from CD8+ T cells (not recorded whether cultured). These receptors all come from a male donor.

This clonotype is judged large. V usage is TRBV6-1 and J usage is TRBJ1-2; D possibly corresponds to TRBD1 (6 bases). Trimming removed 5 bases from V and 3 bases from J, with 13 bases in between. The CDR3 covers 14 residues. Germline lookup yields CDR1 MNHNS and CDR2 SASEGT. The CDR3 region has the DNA TGTGCCAGCAGTCCGAGCGGACAGTACTATGGCTACACCTTC. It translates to CASSPSGQYYGYTF.

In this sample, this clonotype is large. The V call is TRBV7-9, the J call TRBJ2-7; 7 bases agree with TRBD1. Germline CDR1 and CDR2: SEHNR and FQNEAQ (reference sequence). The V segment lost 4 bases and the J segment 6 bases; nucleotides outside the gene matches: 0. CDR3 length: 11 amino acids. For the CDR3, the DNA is TGTGCCAGCAGCTCAGGGGGCGAGCAGTACTTC. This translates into CASSSGGEQYF.

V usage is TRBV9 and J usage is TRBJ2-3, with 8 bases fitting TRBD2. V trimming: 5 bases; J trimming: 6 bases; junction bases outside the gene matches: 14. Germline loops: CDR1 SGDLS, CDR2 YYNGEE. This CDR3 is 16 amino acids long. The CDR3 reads CASSPPGGAGEDTQYF. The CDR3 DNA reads TGTGCCAGCAGTCCTCCCGGGGGAGCGGGAGAGGATACGCAGTATTTT.

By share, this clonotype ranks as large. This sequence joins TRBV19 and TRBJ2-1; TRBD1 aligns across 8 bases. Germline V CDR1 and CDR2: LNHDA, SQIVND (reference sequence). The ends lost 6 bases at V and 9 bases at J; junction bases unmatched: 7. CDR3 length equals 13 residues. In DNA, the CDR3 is TGTGCCAGTAGATGGACAGGGTTTTCTGAGCAGTTCTTC. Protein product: CASRWTGFSEQFF.

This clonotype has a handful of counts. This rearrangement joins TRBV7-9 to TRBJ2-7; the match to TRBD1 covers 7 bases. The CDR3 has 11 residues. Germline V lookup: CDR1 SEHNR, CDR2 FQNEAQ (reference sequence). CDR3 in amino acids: CVSSSGGEQYF. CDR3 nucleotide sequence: TGTGTAAGCAGCTCAGGGGGCGAGCAGTACTTC. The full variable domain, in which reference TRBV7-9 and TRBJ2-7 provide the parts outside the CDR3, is DTGVSQNPRHKITKRGQNVTFRCDPISEHNRLYWYRQTLGQGPEFLTYFQNEAQLEKSRLLSDRFSAERPKGSFSTLEIQRTEQGDSAMYLCVSSSGGEQYFGPGTRLTVT.

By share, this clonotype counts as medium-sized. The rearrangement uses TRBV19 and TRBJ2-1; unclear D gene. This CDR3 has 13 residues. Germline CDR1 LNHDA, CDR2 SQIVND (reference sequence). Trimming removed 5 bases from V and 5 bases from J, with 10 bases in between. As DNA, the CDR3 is TGTGCCAGTAGTGTCTACCATAACAATGAGCAGTTCTTC. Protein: CASSVYHNNEQFF.

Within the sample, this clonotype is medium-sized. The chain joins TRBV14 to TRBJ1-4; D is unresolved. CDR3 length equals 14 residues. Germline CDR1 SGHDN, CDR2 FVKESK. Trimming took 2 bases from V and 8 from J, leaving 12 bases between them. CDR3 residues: CASSQTQALEKLFF. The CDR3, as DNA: TGTGCCAGCAGCCAAACGCAGGCTCTCGAAAAACTGTTTTTT.

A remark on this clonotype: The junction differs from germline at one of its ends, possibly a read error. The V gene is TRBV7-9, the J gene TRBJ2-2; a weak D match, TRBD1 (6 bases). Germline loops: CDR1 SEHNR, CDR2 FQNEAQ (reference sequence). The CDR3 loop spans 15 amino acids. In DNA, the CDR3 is TGTGCCAACAGCCCCGGGGACACCAACACCGGGGAGCTGTTTTTT. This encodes CANSPGDTNTGELFF.

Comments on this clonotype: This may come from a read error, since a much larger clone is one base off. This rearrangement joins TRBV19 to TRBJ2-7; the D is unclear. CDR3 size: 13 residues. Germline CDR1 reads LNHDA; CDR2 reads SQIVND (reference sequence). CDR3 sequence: CAISSRSSNEQYF. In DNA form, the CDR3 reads TGTGCCATTAGTAGCAGAAGTTCCAACGAGCAGTACTTC.